The entry that follows covers one T cell receptor (beta chain) sequence. Its antigen is undetermined. This sample stems from a study of shared clonotypes between healthy human individuals. Study results and caveats: Sampling involved blood alone; tissue repertoires likely differ. Sharing across several donors was seen in 4.5% to 6.5% of naive CD4 clonotypes.

Positively selected for CCR7, the CD45RO-negative cells used as naive CD8 cells excluded terminally differentiated effector memory CD45RA+ cells. The study drew its donors from healthy HIV-negative adults without recent acute infections or vaccinations. Using immunoSEQ multiplex PCR, the repertoire was profiled, and TCRdb retains in-frame clones only, with some absent. Among fewer than 800,000 clones listed, 90% to 95% were seen once. This receptor was taken from a young man in good health. Sequenced material: naive CD8+ T cells sorted from blood.

Here the CDR3 reads CASSLVGQTYNEQFF. In DNA form, the CDR3 reads TGTGCCAGCAGCTTAGTGGGACAGACCTACAATGAGCAGTTCTTC. This chain links TRBV7-9 with TRBJ2-1; 7 bases are a match to TRBD1. The germline V gene encodes CDR1 SEHNR and CDR2 FQNEAQ (reference sequence). CDR3 length: 15 amino acids. The V segment lost 1 base and the J segment 2 bases; nucleotides outside the gene matches: 2.